A single sample gave rise to the 30 T cell receptor beta chains below, sequenced in a study of T cells in Graves' hyperthyroidism and ophthalmopathy. TCR beta CDR3 region amplification was performed from RNA transcripts. A set of HTBI primers served as the primers for a first-round RT-PCR of the TCR CDR3. TCRdb independently ran MiXCR on the multiplex PCR reads; one entry per CDR3 protein. The sample contains 600,000 or so distinct CDR3 sequences, roughly 17% of which appear only once. The sequenced sample was blood. The receptors were gathered from a woman aged 25-40 years with Graves' hyperthyroidism.

This clonotype occurred a few times. J is TRBJ1-6 and V is TRBV30; 11 bases are shared with TRBD1. The CDR3 extends over 16 amino acids. Germline V lookup: CDR1 GTSNPN, CDR2 SVGIG (reference sequence). J was trimmed by 3 bases and V by 2 bases; bases with no gene match: 3. The CDR3, as DNA: TGTGCCTGGAGTTGGACAGGGGGCCTCTATAATTCACCCCTCCACTTT. Amino acids: CAWSWTGGLYNSPLHF.

This clonotype was seen at least ten times. The gene calls are TRBV6-5 and TRBJ1-2; no clear D. The germline gives CDR1 MNHEY, CDR2 SVGAGI. Trimming pared 0 bases from V and 5 bases from J, leaving 13 bases between. CDR3 length: 15 amino acids. The CDR3 DNA is TGTGCCAGCAGTTACTCGGACCAAAGGCTATATGGCTACACCTTC. Amino acid sequence: CASSYSDQRLYGYTF.

The chain links TRBV6-1 to TRBJ1-5; D ambiguous. V was pared by 6 bases and J by 4 bases, with 10 bases between. CDR3 length: 13 residues. CDR1 MNHNS and CDR2 SASEGT come from the germline V gene. CDR3 DNA: TGTGCCAGCAGCCGGCTAGAGAATCAGCCCCAGCATTTT. Its protein product is CASSRLENQPQHF.

This clonotype was observed many times. J is TRBJ2-7 and V is TRBV10-3, with 11 bases aligning to TRBD1. Trimming cost V 6 bases and J 5 bases; bases outside gene matches: 6. Germline CDR1 ENHRY, CDR2 SYGVKD. This CDR3 contains 14 residues. Written as DNA, the CDR3 is TGTGCCATCAGAAGGACAGGGGGCATGGACGAGCAGTACTTC. This translates into CAIRRTGGMDEQYF.

This clonotype appeared a few times. The chain carries TRBV19 and TRBJ2-5; 7 bases align to TRBD1. This CDR3 contains 15 residues. Germline lookup yields CDR1 LNHDA and CDR2 SQIVND (reference sequence). Trimming cost V 2 bases and J 5 bases; bases outside gene matches: 8. CDR3: CASSIRGRVGETQYF. CDR3 DNA: TGTGCCAGTAGTATAAGGGGGCGCGTTGGGGAGACCCAGTACTTC.

The CDR3 DNA is TGTGCCAGTACGGTACTAGGTGGCTCCTACAATGAGCAGTTCTTC. This gives the protein CASTVLGGSYNEQFF. The rearrangement uses TRBV5-4 and TRBJ2-1, with D possibly being TRBD2 (5 bases). Trimming removed 8 bases from V and 0 bases from J, with 15 bases in between. The CDR3 covers 15 residues. Germline values: CDR1 SGHNT, CDR2 YYREEE (reference sequence).

This clonotype was recorded at least ten times. The chain links TRBV30 to TRBJ2-3; D is perhaps TRBD2 (6 bases). Looked up from germline, CDR1 is GTSNPN and CDR2 is SVGIG (reference sequence). Trimming removed 5 bases from V and 1 base from J, with 13 bases in between. The CDR3 runs to 14 residues. This CDR3 reads CAWETGLGTDTQYF. As DNA, the CDR3 is TGTGCCTGGGAAACGGGACTTGGCACAGATACGCAGTATTTT.

The CDR3 loop reads CASSTLSGTSTDTQYF. CDR3 nucleotide sequence: TGTGCCAGCAGTACTCTAAGCGGGACCTCCACAGATACGCAGTATTTT. The chain links TRBV28 to TRBJ2-3; 7 bases are shared with TRBD2. The trim removed 5 bases at V and 2 bases at J, leaving 10 bases unmatched. The CDR3 extends over 16 amino acids. The V gene's germline CDR1 is MDHEN and CDR2 SYDVKM. The full variable domain, its missing parts supplied by reference TRBV28 and TRBJ2-3, is DVKVTQSSRYLVKRTGEKVFLECVQDMDHENMFWYRQDPGLGLRLIYFSYDVKMKEKGDIPEGYSVSREKKERFSLILESASTNQTSMYLCASSTLSGTSTDTQYFGPGTRLTVL.

This clonotype was detected many times. The chain combines TRBV20-1 with TRBJ2-5; D ambiguous. V was trimmed by 1 base and J by 14 bases, leaving 11 bases between them. Germline assignment: CDR1 DFQATT and CDR2 SNEGSKA (reference sequence). This CDR3 is 10 amino acids long. The CDR3 region has the DNA TGCAGTGCTAGAGGGACCCTTGTTTACTTC. This translates into CSARGTLVYF.

This clonotype appeared many times. The CDR3 spells CASSNSGISEQFF. For the CDR3, the DNA is TGTGCCAGCAGCAATAGCGGGATTAGTGAGCAGTTCTTC. V and J are TRBV7-8 and TRBJ2-1; 8 bases align to TRBD2. Looked up from germline, CDR1 is SGHVS and CDR2 is FQNEAQ. The junction had 6 bases not matched to a gene; V was cut back by 5 bases and J by 9 bases. CDR3 length equals 13 residues.

This clonotype appeared a few times. The chain is built from TRBV7-2 and TRBJ2-7, with TRBD1 identical over 12 bases. This CDR3 is built from 15 residues. Trimming cost V 3 bases and J 3 bases; bases outside gene matches: 3. Per the germline V gene, CDR1 is SGHTA and CDR2 is FQGNSA. The CDR3 protein is CASSLGDRGLYEQYF. The CDR3 region has the DNA TGTGCCAGCAGCTTGGGGGACAGGGGGCTCTACGAGCAGTACTTC.

There are many counts of this clonotype. J is TRBJ2-3 and V is TRBV7-3; tentatively, D is TRBD2 (6 bases). With 2 bases removed from V and 2 bases from J, the gap between germline ends came to 14 bases. The CDR3 runs 16 residues. The germline CDR1 and CDR2 sequences are SGHTA and FQGTGA. For the CDR3, the DNA is TGTGCCAGCAGCTTAGGGGTAGCGGCGGCCACAGATACGCAGTATTTT. It is translated as CASSLGVAAATDTQYF.

The chain carries TRBV7-6 and TRBJ2-5, with 15 bases that match TRBD2. There are 20 residues in the CDR3. Trimming took 2 bases from V and 4 from J; bases not matched to a gene: 14. Germline CDR1 is SGHVS and CDR2 is FNYEAQ. The CDR3 loop is CASSLRGLAGGSGSGETQYF. The CDR3 coding sequence is TGTGCCAGCAGCTTAAGGGGACTAGCGGGAGGCAGTGGTTCGGGAGAGACCCAGTACTTC.

This clonotype has just a few counts. The chain links TRBV7-2 to TRBJ2-3; D might be TRBD2 (5 bases). This CDR3 has 14 residues. Germline V CDR1 and CDR2: SGHTA, FQGNSA. The ends were cut back, 5 bases at V and 2 bases at J, with 11 bases in the middle. This CDR3 reads CASSTPGSTDTQYF. The CDR3 region has the DNA TGTGCCAGCAGCACCCCGGGGTCCACAGATACGCAGTATTTT.

Here the CDR3 DNA reads TGCGCCAGCAGCCAAGATACGGTCGCAACAGATACGCAGTATTTT. This translates into CASSQDTVATDTQYF. This chain uses TRBV4-1 with TRBJ2-3; the D is unclear. The CDR3 totals 15 residues. Germline lookup yields CDR1 MGHRA and CDR2 YSYEKL. The V end lost 0 bases, the J end lost 3 bases, and 10 bases lay between the germline ends.

This chain joins TRBV5-1 and TRBJ2-3; no definite D call. Deletions cut 2 bases from V and 4 bases from J, with 17 bases between. The length of the CDR3 is 16 residues. The germline V gene encodes CDR1 SGHRS and CDR2 YFSETQ. The CDR3 here is CASSLGAWDSADTQYF. Written as DNA, the CDR3 is TGCGCCAGCAGCTTAGGTGCCTGGGATTCGGCAGATACGCAGTATTTT.

This chain links TRBV7-8 with TRBJ2-2; D gene uncertain. Germline values: CDR1 SGHVS, CDR2 FQNEAQ. The CDR3 contains 14 residues. V was cut by 5 bases and J by 8 bases, with 15 bases left in between. DNA for the CDR3: TGTGCCAGCAGCCAAGTGGCGGAGCAGGGGGAGCTGTTTTTT. It codes for CASSQVAEQGELFF.

This clonotype was seen repeatedly, ten times or more. This sequence joins TRBV20-1 and TRBJ2-3; 10 bases agree with TRBD2. Germline V gives CDR1 DFQATT, CDR2 SNEGSKA (reference sequence). Trimming took 1 base from V and 3 from J; bases not matched to a gene: 4. The CDR3 length is 15 residues. CDR3 bases: TGCAGTGCTAGAGTAGCACTAGCGGGAACAGATACGCAGTATTTT. Its translation is CSARVALAGTDTQYF.

The V gene is TRBV6-1, the J gene TRBJ2-7, with D perhaps matching TRBD1 or TRBD2 (5 bases each). V was trimmed by 3 bases and J by 0 bases, leaving 12 bases between them. The CDR3 has 15 residues. Germline V gives CDR1 MNHNS, CDR2 SASEGT. CDR3 loop: CASSEGTVSSYEQYF. CDR3 sequence (DNA): TGTGCCAGCAGTGAGGGGACGGTAAGCTCCTACGAGCAGTACTTC.

This clonotype occurred many times. J is TRBJ2-7 and V is TRBV6-2 or TRBV6-3; the match to TRBD2 covers 8 bases. The CDR3 sequence is 14 residues long. CDR1 and CDR2 from the germline V gene are MNHEY and SVGEGT. The V and J ends lost 4 bases and 3 bases, in that order; junction bases with no gene match: 5. The CDR3 DNA reads TGTGCCAGCAGTTTTAGCGGGACCGACTACGAGCAGTACTTC. It encodes CASSFSGTDYEQYF.

Many counts were recorded for this clonotype. V usage is TRBV2 and J usage is TRBJ2-3, with 9 bases lining up with TRBD1. The CDR3 runs to 17 residues. The junction had 9 bases not matched to a gene; V was cut back by 5 bases and J by 0 bases. CDR1 and CDR2 (germline): SNHLY, FYNNEI. The CDR3 DNA sequence: TGTGCCAGCAGTTCCCATGGGACAGGGCCGAGCACAGATACGCAGTATTTT. It encodes CASSSHGTGPSTDTQYF.

This clonotype has a count of ten or more. CDR3 in amino acids: CASSSHSPPETQYF. CDR3 nucleotide sequence: TGTGCCAGCAGTTCTCACAGCCCCCCCGAGACCCAGTACTTC. This chain uses TRBV12-3 or TRBV12-4 with TRBJ2-5; D call uncertain. This CDR3 comprises 14 residues. Trimming cost V 4 bases and J 5 bases, with 14 bases left between them.

The J gene is TRBJ2-7, the V gene TRBV6-2 or TRBV6-3; D not resolved. Germline V gene lookup returns CDR1 MNHEY and CDR2 SVGEGT. V lost 6 bases and J 6 bases, leaving 18 bases between the germline ends. CDR3 length equals 14 residues. In nucleotides, the CDR3 is TGTGCCAGCAGCCTCGATAGTGCCTCTACCGAGCAGTACTTC. It encodes CASSLDSASTEQYF.

This clonotype occurred many times. V and J are TRBV27 and TRBJ2-3; no firm D call. The CDR3 covers 13 residues. Germline values: CDR1 MNHEY, CDR2 SMNVEV (reference sequence). Trimming took 0 bases from V and 4 from J, leaving 5 bases between them. The CDR3 spells CASSLSAPDTQYF. The CDR3 DNA reads TGTGCCAGCAGTTTATCGGCGCCAGATACGCAGTATTTT.

This clonotype was observed at least ten times. The chain links TRBV12-3 or TRBV12-4 to TRBJ1-2; 8 positions match TRBD1. The ends lost 7 bases at V and 5 bases at J; junction bases unmatched: 21. The CDR3 runs to 18 residues. CDR3 DNA sequence: TGTGCCAGCACCAACCTCCCGCCACACAGGGGGAAAGGGTATGGCTACACCTTC. As protein: CASTNLPPHRGKGYGYTF.

The gene calls are TRBV15 and TRBJ2-1, with unresolved D. Germline V gene sequence: CDR1 LNHNV, CDR2 YYDKDF (reference sequence). This CDR3 is 14 amino acids long. V lost 1 base and J lost 6, with 10 bases in between. Written as DNA, the CDR3 is TGTGCCACCAGCAGAGGAGGTACTCTCAATGAGCAGTTCTTC. Translating it yields CATSRGGTLNEQFF.

This clonotype showed up many times. The chain uses TRBV24-1 and TRBJ2-7; TRBD1 might be the D (5 bases). Germline V gene data show CDR1 as KGHDR and CDR2 as SFDVKD. The CDR3 extends over 13 amino acids. The V and J ends lost 5 bases and 2 bases respectively, with 9 bases between them. The CDR3 here is CATSATATYEQYF. CDR3 DNA sequence: TGTGCCACCAGTGCGACAGCTACCTACGAGCAGTACTTC.

This clonotype was recorded a few times. The chain combines TRBV4-3 with TRBJ1-1; perhaps TRBD1 as D (6 bases). The CDR3 spans 15 residues. Germline V gene lookup returns CDR1 LGHNA and CDR2 YSLEER. V dropped 4 bases and J dropped 1 base, with 13 bases sitting between them. The chain's CDR3 is CASSLLGTSNTEAFF. CDR3 nucleotide sequence: TGCGCCAGCAGCCTGTTAGGGACATCGAACACTGAAGCTTTCTTT.

The rearrangement uses TRBV28 and TRBJ2-1; 15 bases line up with TRBD2. Germline V lookup: CDR1 MDHEN, CDR2 SYDVKM. The CDR3 consists of 16 residues. Unmatched junction bases numbered 6, after V lost 8 bases and J lost 4 bases. CDR3 region: CASGGLAGGLYNEQFF. In DNA form, the CDR3 reads TGTGCCAGCGGGGGACTAGCGGGAGGCCTATACAATGAGCAGTTCTTC.

The chain links TRBV25-1 to TRBJ2-5, with TRBD1 matching 8 bases. With V trimmed by 5 bases and J by 3 bases, 5 bases remained unmatched. CDR3 size: 14 residues. Per germline, CDR1 MGHDK and CDR2 SYGVNS. The CDR3 sequence: CASSSRQGKETQYF. DNA of the CDR3: TGTGCCAGCAGTAGCAGACAGGGGAAAGAGACCCAGTACTTC.